The clone carrying this TCR beta chain was observed once. Its antigen is undetermined. Trimming stripped 7 bases from V and 1 base from J, with 19 bases between. CDR1 and CDR2 (germline): SEHNR, FQNEAQ (reference sequence). The length of the CDR3 is 16 residues. This sample was included in a study of vaccination and CD4 T cells after COVID-19. Indicated treatment: approximately nine-day PBMC culture with coronavirus spike peptide pools or control peptides (ViraFEST assay). Sequencing of the DNA from cultured CD4+ T cells was carried out with the Oncomine TCR Beta short-read assay. TCRdb reanalysed the PCR reads using MiXCR and keeps one entry per CDR3 protein. The table has around 20,000 distinct CDR3 sequences, approximately 50% seen once.

Sequences were obtained from CD4+ T cells from blood, cultured in vitro. This sequence was found in a human donor who had recovered from COVID-19. This chain connects TRBV7-9 to TRBJ1-1; TRBD1 is a possible D gene (5 bases). CDR3 in amino acids: CASTPNLGTANTEAFF. CDR3 sequence (DNA): TGTGCCAGCACCCCCAATCTAGGGACCGCGAACACTGAAGCTTTCTTT.